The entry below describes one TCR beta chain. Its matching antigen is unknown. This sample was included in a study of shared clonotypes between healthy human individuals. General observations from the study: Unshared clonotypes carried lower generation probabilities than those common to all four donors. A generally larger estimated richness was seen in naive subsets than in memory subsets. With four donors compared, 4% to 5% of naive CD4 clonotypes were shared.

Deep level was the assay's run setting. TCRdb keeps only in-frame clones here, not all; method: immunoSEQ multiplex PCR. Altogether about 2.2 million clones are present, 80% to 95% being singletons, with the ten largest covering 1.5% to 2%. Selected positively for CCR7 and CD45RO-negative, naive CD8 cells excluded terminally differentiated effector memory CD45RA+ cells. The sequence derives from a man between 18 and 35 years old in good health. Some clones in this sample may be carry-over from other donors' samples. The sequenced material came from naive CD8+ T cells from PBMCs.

Here the CDR3 reads CASSSDRVSSYEQYF. The DNA of the CDR3 is TGTGCCAGCAGCTCCGACAGGGTTAGCTCCTACGAGCAGTACTTC. The chain combines TRBV7-9 with TRBJ2-7; 7 bases match TRBD1. The CDR3 consists of 15 residues. Germline-derived CDR1 and CDR2 are SEHNR and FQNEAQ (reference sequence). The trim removed 4 bases at V and 0 bases at J, leaving 6 bases unmatched.